This T cell receptor (beta chain) was identified during a study of identical twins. The CDR3 is 16 amino acids. Germline CDR1 reads SGHTA; CDR2 reads FQGNSA. The V end lost 0 bases, the J end lost 1 base, and 13 bases lay between the germline ends. This clonotype was counted many times. What it binds is unknown. Via MiXCR, TCRdb re-called the 5' RACE reads, giving one row per CDR3 protein. The sample lists 250,000 to 300,000 distinct CDR3 sequences, more than 8% occurring once. Findings and limits, study-wide: Conclusions rested on cross-sectional statistics rather than following the same donors.

These data also formed part of another study, on yellow fever vaccine responses in identical twins.

The chain combines TRBV7-2 with TRBJ2-7; perhaps TRBD2 as D (5 bases). The source material was CD8+ T cells sorted from blood. This TCR derives from a woman younger than 35 in good health. Written as DNA, the CDR3 is TGTGCCAGCAGCTTAGCGCCTGTTAGCGCTTCCTACGAGCAGTACTTC. Protein product: CASSLAPVSASYEQYF.